Following are 4 T cell receptor beta chains from one sample sequenced in a study of identical twins. TCRdb fed the 5' RACE reads into MiXCR, producing one record per CDR3 protein. The sample records approximately 890,000 distinct CDR3 sequences, 10% to 15% being singletons. This sample also appeared in a second study, on yellow fever vaccine responses in identical twins.

Sequencing used PBMCs. The receptors were gathered from a woman between 18 and 30 years old in good health.

Many counts were recorded for this clonotype. This rearrangement joins TRBV5-6 to TRBJ2-5; 7 bases line up with TRBD1. The CDR3 contains 14 residues. Trimming cost V 4 bases and J 2 bases; bases outside gene matches: 5. Germline assignment: CDR1 SGHDT and CDR2 YYEEEE. CDR3 region: CASSPGQAQETQYF. The CDR3, as DNA: TGTGCCAGCAGCCCCGGACAGGCTCAAGAGACCCAGTACTTC.

Only a few counts were recorded for this clonotype. The chain is built from TRBV5-5 and TRBJ1-3, with D perhaps matching TRBD1 (5 bases). V lost 0 bases and J lost 2, with 18 bases in between. The CDR3 length is 18 residues. CDR1 SGHKS and CDR2 YYEKEE come from the germline V gene (reference sequence). CDR3 protein: CASSLDGTGVFAGNTIYF. CDR3 in DNA: TGTGCCAGCAGCTTGGATGGGACCGGGGTTTTCGCTGGAAACACCATATATTTT.

The gene calls are TRBV5-1 and TRBJ2-7, with 9 bases lining up with TRBD2. V lost 4 bases to trimming and J lost 2 bases; unmatched junction nucleotides: 13. CDR1 SGHRS and CDR2 YFSETQ come from the germline V gene. This CDR3 has 17 amino acids. CDR3 region: CASSLPPLSGSTYEQYF. The CDR3 DNA is TGCGCCAGCAGCCTCCCCCCCCTTAGCGGGAGCACCTACGAGCAGTACTTC.

This clonotype showed up just a few times. The J gene is TRBJ2-7, the V gene TRBV18; D is ambiguous. The CDR3 has 13 residues. The germline CDR1 and CDR2 sequences are KGHSH and LQKENI. Trimming cost V 1 base and J 7 bases, with 11 bases left between them. CDR3 coding DNA: TGTGCCAGCTCACCACAGGGTTCCGGAGAGCAGTACTTC. Translation: CASSPQGSGEQYF.